This TCR beta chain was recorded in a study of T-cell memory formation after mild COVID-19. Study results and caveats: A balance of CD4 and CD8 characterized clones contracting day 15 to 85, whereas later expanders leaned CD4+. There were some responding clones in pre-infection memory, which suggested that cross-reactive memory had joined.

TCR alpha and TCR beta cDNA libraries carrying sample barcodes and UMIs came from 5'RACE with constant-segment primers. TCRdb reprocessed the 5' RACE reads with MiXCR, giving one entry per CDR3 protein. This repertoire shows some 410,000 distinct CDR3 sequences, 20% to 30% found once; its top ten account for around 14%. This clonotype was counted a few times. Its cognate antigen is unknown. The CDR3 consists of 15 residues. Germline V gene data show CDR1 as SQVTM and CDR2 as ANQGSEA. The ends lost 7 bases at V and 3 bases at J; junction bases unmatched: 9. The rearrangement links TRBV29-1 to TRBJ2-7, with 13 bases lining up with TRBD2. The TCR was taken from an adult woman who had mild COVID-19 (a few samples of this study predate the infection). Cell type and time point are not known. Sequenced input: PBMCs or a T cell subset sorted from them (not recorded which). CDR3 DNA sequence: TGCAGCGCCGTTACTAGCGGGAGGGTTCTCTACGAGCAGTACTTC. Encoded protein: CSAVTSGRVLYEQYF.